These T cell receptor beta chains were read from a single sample in a study of T cells expressing NK-cell markers. For each CDR3 protein, TCRdb gives one entry from its re-call of the 5' RACE reads, without DNA. Reported are around 380,000 distinct CDR3 sequences; the ten largest clones contain roughly a tenth. Sequencing was performed on blood T cells: a sorted CD56 or NKG2C T cell subset, CD4+ or CD8+ T cells, or bulk PBMC T cells (not recorded which). These receptors were taken from a woman in her fifties or sixties in good health. Both conserved end residues are part of each CDR3.

v_call,j_call,cdr3_aa
TRBV7-9,TRBJ1-1,CASSLYSDTEAFF
TRBV12-3/TRBV12-4,TRBJ2-2,CASSLPSPIRELFF
TRBV3-1,TRBJ1-2,CASSQPLLDKGVTF
TRBV6-5,TRBJ1-2,CASSYLDLPYGYTF
TRBV7-9,TRBJ2-3,CASSLPRLAIDTQYF
TRBV2,TRBJ2-2,CASSEDGAPTGELFF
TRBV12-3/TRBV12-4,TRBJ1-5,CASSLGPGRENQPQHF
TRBV10-3,TRBJ2-2,CAISEETPNTGELFF
TRBV15,TRBJ1-2,CATSRDSPAFYGYTF
TRBV27,TRBJ2-1,CASGTLNEQFF
TRBV19,TRBJ2-1,CASSSLLAGGGNEQFF
TRBV14,TRBJ2-7,CASSHQGGRVYEQYF
TRBV5-1,TRBJ2-3,CASSLDPTSLYRTDTQYF
TRBV29-1,TRBJ1-2,CSVITGQGYGYTF
TRBV3-1,TRBJ1-2,CASSQARDYGYTF
TRBV3-1,TRBJ2-3,CASSQGVATDTQYF
TRBV2,TRBJ1-1,CASDPRGTEAFF
TRBV6-5,TRBJ2-2,CASRWGLQSGELFF
TRBV7-9,TRBJ2-3,CASTIEGGTDTQYF
TRBV4-1,TRBJ1-1,CASSQDRGRTGNTEAFF
TRBV20-1,TRBJ2-5,CSARDVPEETQYF
TRBV12-3/TRBV12-4,TRBJ2-3,CASSLGIFITDTQYF
TRBV12-3/TRBV12-4,TRBJ1-5,CASSFLGGAQPQHF
TRBV12-3/TRBV12-4,TRBJ2-5,CASSLLPGHGEETQYF
TRBV5-1,TRBJ2-1,CASSFGAREDNEQFF
TRBV6-9,TRBJ2-1,CASPSGRGEQFF
TRBV7-9,TRBJ2-1,CASSPGLAGSSYNEQFF
TRBV18,TRBJ1-1,CASSGSGNTEAFF
TRBV12-3/TRBV12-4,TRBJ2-5,CASSPRTPQETQYF
TRBV29-1,TRBJ2-2,CSVSGRAHTGELFF